One sample yielded the 32 T cell receptor beta chains listed below, sequenced in a study of human T cells and chemical hapten exposure. TCRdb recomputed calls from the 5' RACE reads with MiXCR, one row per CDR3 protein. This table has around 140,000 distinct CDR3 sequences, 3.5% to 5% appearing once. Total RNA came from unfractionated whole blood. These receptors originate from a female donor in good health.

Comments on this clonotype: Possible read error: a much larger clone is one base away. V gene TRBV5-5 combines with J gene TRBJ1-1, with D possibly matching TRBD1 (5 bases). The CDR3 extends over 16 amino acids. With 0 bases removed from V and 1 base from J, the gap between germline ends came to 13 bases. From germline, CDR1 is SGHKS and CDR2 YYEKEE (reference sequence). The CDR3 reads CASSLVGATRNTEAFF. The CDR3 bases are TGTGCCAGCAGCTTGGTTGGGGCCACCAGGAACACTGAAGCTTTCTTT.

The chain recombines TRBV7-9 with TRBJ2-1, with TRBD1 identical over 7 bases. After removal of 2 bases from V and 9 bases from J, the junction contained 16 bases not matched to a gene. This CDR3 is 17 amino acids long. Looked up from germline, CDR1 is SEHNR and CDR2 is FQNEAQ (reference sequence). CDR3 loop: CASSLPKIGARQGEQFF. The CDR3 DNA follows: TGTGCCAGCAGCTTACCCAAAATCGGGGCCCGACAGGGTGAGCAGTTCTTC. The full variable domain, completed using reference TRBV7-9 and TRBJ2-1, is DTGVSQNPRHKITKRGQNVTFRCDPISEHNRLYWYRQTLGQGPEFLTYFQNEAQLEKSRLLSDRFSAERPKGSFSTLEIQRTEQGDSAMYLCASSLPKIGARQGEQFFGPGTRLTVL.

The gene calls are TRBV19 and TRBJ2-3; TRBD2 might be the D (6 bases). CDR3 length: 16 amino acids. V was clipped by 5 bases and J by 2 bases, with 17 bases between them. The germline gives CDR1 LNHDA, CDR2 SQIVND (reference sequence). The CDR3 sequence: CASSGTLGGDTDTQYF. The CDR3 DNA is TGTGCCAGTAGTGGTACGCTAGGAGGGGACACAGATACGCAGTATTTT.

This clonotype was counted at least ten times. J is TRBJ1-2 and V is TRBV20-1; 8 positions agree with TRBD1. This CDR3 region has 14 residues. V lost 0 bases and J lost 3; bases outside the gene matches: 3. Germline-derived CDR1 and CDR2 are DFQATT and SNEGSKA (reference sequence). The CDR3, as DNA: TGCAGTGCTAGAGACCAGGGGGCTTACTATGGCTACACCTTC. Amino acids: CSARDQGAYYGYTF.

In its sample, this clonotype was seen many times. The chain uses TRBV5-6 and TRBJ2-2; D possibly corresponds to TRBD1 (5 bases). V shed 3 bases and J shed 2 bases, with 11 bases lying between them. The CDR3 has 15 amino acids. The germline V gene has CDR1 SGHDT and CDR2 YYEEEE. Here the CDR3 reads CASSWETGNTGELFF. In DNA, the CDR3 is TGTGCCAGCAGCTGGGAAACAGGAAACACCGGGGAGCTGTTTTTT.

This clonotype showed up just a few times. The chain carries TRBV6-2 or TRBV6-3 and TRBJ1-4; no definite D call. Trimming removed 5 bases at V and 7 bases at J, with 14 bases between. The germline CDR1 and CDR2 sequences are MNHEY and SVGEGT. CDR3 length equals 14 residues. CDR3 amino acids: CASSGWRDGEKLFF. The CDR3 region has the DNA TGTGCCAGCAGTGGTTGGAGGGATGGTGAAAAACTGTTTTTT.

A few counts support this clonotype. The chain couples TRBV6-4 to TRBJ2-7; TRBD1 is a possible D gene (7 bases). Germline V gives CDR1 MRHNA, CDR2 SNTAGT. The CDR3 runs to 13 residues. V was shortened by 11 bases and J by 3 bases, with 17 bases between the two germline ends. CDR3 DNA: TGTGCCCTCCCAGGGCAGGGGGGCTACGAGCAGTACTTC. Protein: CALPGQGGYEQYF.

The rearrangement uses TRBV12-3 or TRBV12-4 and TRBJ1-2; perhaps TRBD1 as D (5 bases). The ends were cut back, 6 bases at V and 0 bases at J, with 11 bases in the middle. The CDR3 extends over 14 amino acids. CDR3 residues: CASRPRDSNYGYTF. The CDR3 nucleotides read TGTGCCAGCAGACCCAGGGACTCTAACTATGGCTACACCTTC.

This clonotype was picked up many times. The chain combines TRBV29-1 with TRBJ2-7; maybe TRBD1 (6 bases). Germline V gives CDR1 SQVTM, CDR2 ANQGSEA. V lost 2 bases and J 6 bases, leaving 11 bases between the germline ends. The CDR3 totals 12 residues. CDR3 coding DNA: TGCAGCGTTGAACAGGGGTCGGGCGAGCAGTACTTC. Its protein is CSVEQGSGEQYF.

This clonotype occurred many times. The V and J genes are TRBV20-1 and TRBJ2-1, with D uncertain. The V and J ends lost 3 bases and 8 bases respectively, with 14 bases between them. This CDR3 comprises 13 residues. Germline values: CDR1 DFQATT, CDR2 SNEGSKA (reference sequence). The CDR3 sequence is CSARDVLAYEQFF. The CDR3 DNA reads TGCAGTGCTAGGGACGTGCTTGCCTATGAGCAGTTCTTC.

The chain has TRBV5-4 and TRBJ2-3, with D unresolved. CDR3 length equals 15 residues. With 0 bases removed from V and 4 bases from J, the gap between germline ends came to 12 bases. CDR1 is SGHNT and CDR2 is YYREEE in the germline V gene (reference sequence). As DNA, the CDR3 is TGTGCCAGCAGCTTGGCCGAGGAAGAAGCAGATACGCAGTATTTT. It encodes CASSLAEEEADTQYF.

The table lists this clonotype with many counts. The chain carries TRBV3-1 and TRBJ1-5; tentative D call: TRBD1 (5 bases). This CDR3 has 15 amino acids. Looked up from germline, CDR1 is LGHDT and CDR2 is YNNKEL (reference sequence). The V gene lost 1 base and the J gene lost 3 bases, with 10 bases spanning the gap. CDR3 nucleotides: TGTGCCAGCAGCCAAGTATCAGGGCTCAATCAGCCCCAGCATTTT. This gives the protein CASSQVSGLNQPQHF.

This clonotype was seen repeatedly, ten times or more. This chain connects TRBV7-9 to TRBJ2-7; no clear D. Germline values: CDR1 SEHNR, CDR2 FQNEAQ (reference sequence). The length of the CDR3 is 14 residues. With 1 base removed from V and 1 base from J, the gap between germline ends came to 8 bases. CDR3 coding DNA: TGTGCCAGCAGCTTAGGTGGCTTATCCTACGAGCAGTACTTC. Protein: CASSLGGLSYEQYF.

Ten or more counts support this clonotype. V usage is TRBV7-2 and J usage is TRBJ2-5, with D uncertain. Germline CDR1 SGHTA, CDR2 FQGNSA. The V end lost 3 bases, the J end lost 5 bases, and 4 bases lay between the germline ends. The length of the CDR3 is 11 residues. CDR3 in amino acids: CASSFAETQYF. In DNA, the CDR3 is TGTGCCAGCAGCTTCGCGGAGACCCAGTACTTC.

This clonotype was seen more than once but under ten times. A much larger clone differs from this one at a single base, so this may be a read error. This chain uses TRBV10-3 with TRBJ1-6, with D possibly matching TRBD1 (5 bases). Germline values: CDR1 ENHRY, CDR2 SYGVKD. This CDR3 spans 14 amino acids. CDR3 sequence reads: CATRPGRPNSPLNF. DNA for the CDR3: TGTGCTACTCGTCCGGGACGACCAAATTCACCCCTCAACTTT.

This clonotype was recorded many times. The V and J genes are TRBV5-1 and TRBJ2-7; a possible D gene is TRBD2 (6 bases). Trimming took off 4 bases at V and 3 bases at J, with 11 bases between the two ends. The CDR3 is 13 residues long. Germline V gives CDR1 SGHRS, CDR2 YFSETQ. The CDR3 bases are TGCGCCAGCAGCGAGGGAGGTAGCTACGAGCAGTACTTC. Encoded protein: CASSEGGSYEQYF.

On this clonotype itself: A read error is possible here, since a much larger clone lies one base away. The chain couples TRBV29-1 to TRBJ1-1; D is unresolved. From germline, CDR1 is SQVTM and CDR2 ANQGSEA. Trimming cost V 5 bases and J 8 bases, with 12 bases left between them. The CDR3 is 11 residues long. The CDR3 DNA follows: TGCAGCGTTCACCGAAATAGGGAAGCTTTCTTT. Translating it yields CSVHRNREAFF.

In this sample, this clonotype turned up many times. The chain has TRBV6-2 or TRBV6-3 and TRBJ2-1, with TRBD1 matching over 7 bases. In germline, CDR1 is MNHEY, CDR2 SVGEGT. Trimming cost V 6 bases and J 1 base; bases outside gene matches: 12. This CDR3 has 17 residues. The CDR3 is CASRTRNRGMSYNEQFF. The CDR3 nucleotides read TGTGCCAGCAGGACCCGAAACAGGGGAATGTCCTACAATGAGCAGTTCTTC.

This clonotype was recorded many times. The rearrangement joins TRBV7-9 to TRBJ1-4; possible D gene TRBD1, 6 bases. Germline lookup yields CDR1 SEHNR and CDR2 FQNEAQ (reference sequence). CDR3 length: 12 residues. Trimming removed 11 bases from V and 6 bases from J, with 13 bases in between. CDR3 amino acids: CAVQGWDEKLFF. The DNA for the CDR3 is TGTGCCGTCCAGGGGTGGGATGAAAAACTGTTTTTT.

This clonotype was counted only a few times. The chain couples TRBV4-1 to TRBJ2-4; D is unresolved. Trimming removed 2 bases from V and 2 bases from J, with 13 bases in between. Germline assignment: CDR1 MGHRA and CDR2 YSYEKL. The CDR3 has 16 amino acids. The CDR3 is CASSQPAGQTKNIQYF. The CDR3 coding sequence is TGCGCCAGCAGCCAACCGGCCGGGCAGACCAAAAACATTCAGTACTTC.

This clonotype was counted at least ten times. The chain recombines TRBV20-1 with TRBJ1-4; no clear D. Trimming removed 4 bases at V and 2 bases at J, with 8 bases between. Looked up from germline, CDR1 is DFQATT and CDR2 is SNEGSKA (reference sequence). The CDR3 runs 13 residues. CDR3 in DNA: TGCAGTGCTATGGCCACTACTAATGAAAAACTGTTTTTT. Amino acids: CSAMATTNEKLFF.

This clonotype was counted a few times. J is TRBJ2-7 and V is TRBV7-6, with TRBD2 matching 9 bases. Looked up from germline, CDR1 is SGHVS and CDR2 is FNYEAQ. Unmatched junction bases numbered 13, after V lost 0 bases and J lost 4 bases. The CDR3 has 18 amino acids. The CDR3 loop reads CASSLARGGDRSPYEQYF. The CDR3 DNA sequence: TGTGCCAGCAGCTTAGCGCGGGGGGGAGACAGGTCCCCTTACGAGCAGTACTTC.

In this sample, this clonotype turned up many times. The chain employs TRBV20-1 and TRBJ1-4; possibly TRBD1 for D (5 bases). This CDR3 is 13 amino acids long. Germline CDR1 DFQATT, CDR2 SNEGSKA (reference sequence). Deletions cut 6 bases from V and 8 bases from J, with 16 bases between. CDR3 DNA: TGCAGTGCCAGCGACAGTAGAGGGGAAAAACTGTTTTTT. It encodes CSASDSRGEKLFF.

This clonotype showed up many times. The gene calls are TRBV6-6 and TRBJ2-7; D is perhaps TRBD1 or TRBD2 (5 bases each). V lost 8 bases to trimming and J lost 2 bases, with 10 bases between them. Germline lookup yields CDR1 MNHNY and CDR2 SVGAGI (reference sequence). The CDR3 consists of 12 residues. CDR3 loop: CASRDGAYEQYF. The CDR3 DNA follows: TGTGCCAGCCGGGACGGGGCCTACGAGCAGTACTTC.

In its sample, this clonotype was seen a few times. The chain has TRBV5-6 and TRBJ2-5; 9 bases fit TRBD1. Germline V gives CDR1 SGHDT, CDR2 YYEEEE. Trimming cost V 4 bases and J 1 base; bases outside gene matches: 14. The CDR3 totals 18 residues. The CDR3 bases are TGTGCCAGCAGCCGATACAGGGGGCGGTATCTCTCCCAAGAGACCCAGTACTTC. Amino acid sequence: CASSRYRGRYLSQETQYF.

A note on this clonotype: A much bigger clone sits one base away, suggesting this may be a read error. This chain connects TRBV29-1 to TRBJ1-6, with 10 positions matching TRBD1. This CDR3 has 13 amino acids. CDR1 is SQVTM and CDR2 is ANQGSEA in the germline V gene. With 8 bases clipped from V and 10 bases from J, the junction kept 8 bases outside the gene matches. DNA of the CDR3: TGCAGCATTGGGACAGGGGTAGGCTCACCCCTCCACTTT. As protein: CSIGTGVGSPLHF.

The table lists this clonotype with many counts. The V gene is TRBV7-2, the J gene TRBJ2-3; TRBD2 matches at 8 bases. The V gene's germline CDR1 is SGHTA and CDR2 FQGNSA. This CDR3 contains 15 residues. With 2 bases clipped from V and 4 bases from J, the junction kept 5 bases outside the gene matches. Here the CDR3 DNA reads TGTGCCAGCAGCTTATTCGGGGGGGCCCCAGATACGCAGTATTTT. It encodes CASSLFGGAPDTQYF.

This clonotype was seen at least ten times. The chain is built from TRBV6-1 and TRBJ2-7, with 8 bases fitting TRBD1. Germline values: CDR1 MNHNS, CDR2 SASEGT. CDR3 length equals 15 residues. V shed 6 bases and J 2 bases; nucleotides not matched to a gene: 9. CDR3 nucleotide sequence: TGTGCCAGCAGAATTAGACAGGGGTCCCCCTACGAGCAGTACTTC. This encodes CASRIRQGSPYEQYF.

Details on this clonotype: A much bigger clone sits one base away, suggesting this may be a read error. This chain connects TRBV30 to TRBJ1-2; TRBD1 might be the D (5 bases). Per the germline V gene, CDR1 is GTSNPN and CDR2 is SVGIG (reference sequence). The CDR3 is made up of 12 amino acids. DNA of the CDR3: TGTGCCTGGAGCGTGGCGGGGGGAGGCTACAACTTC. This sequence encodes CAWSVAGGGYNF. Supplemented by reference TRBV30 and TRBJ1-2, the full variable domain reads SQTIHQWPATLVQPVGSPLSLECTVEGTSNPNLYWYRQAAGRGLQLLFYSVGIGQISSEVPQNLSASRPQDRQFILSSKKLLLSDSGFYLCAWSVAGGGYNFGSGTRLTVV.

This clonotype was recorded many times. V is TRBV9 and J is TRBJ1-6; D may be TRBD1 (6 bases). V lost 1 base and J lost 8, with 13 bases in between. Germline assignment: CDR1 SGDLS and CDR2 YYNGEE. The CDR3 is 15 residues long. CDR3 nucleotides: TGTGCCAGCAGCGTACTCACAGGGAGCGATTCACCCCTCCACTTT. It codes for CASSVLTGSDSPLHF.

Ten or more counts support this clonotype. V and J are TRBV28 and TRBJ2-3; TRBD1 is a possible D gene (5 bases). The CDR3 is made up of 13 amino acids. The V and J ends lost 11 bases and 0 bases respectively, with 12 bases between them. The germline V gene encodes CDR1 MDHEN and CDR2 SYDVKM. CDR3 DNA: TGTGCCGCGACAGCCACTAGCACAGATACGCAGTATTTT. Its translation: CAATATSTDTQYF.

This clonotype was detected ten times or more. V is TRBV5-1 and J is TRBJ2-1; 10 positions agree with TRBD1. This CDR3 spans 15 amino acids. CDR1 is SGHRS and CDR2 is YFSETQ in the germline V gene. Trimming removed 4 bases from V and 10 bases from J; junction bases left unmatched: 11. The CDR3 loop is CASSPRDRGSREQFF. The CDR3, as DNA: TGCGCCAGCAGCCCCAGGGACAGGGGATCGAGGGAGCAGTTCTTC.